This is a list of T cell receptor beta chains from one sample in a study of blood T cell repertoires in COVID-19. Assay used: immunoSEQ multiplex PCR; TCRdb lists only in-frame clones, some missing. This table has 230,000 or so clones, roughly 80% appearing once. Sequenced input: peripheral blood. The source is a human donor in a cohort sampled during active COVID-19. The CDR3 runs from the conserved cysteine through the conserved F or W. Fields, in order: CDR3 length, V gene, J gene, D gene, CDR3 DNA, CDR3 protein. A D gene is named only where the DNA matches it firmly.

length: 13; V: TRBV7-2; J: TRBJ2-1; D: NA; DNA: TGTGCCAGCAGCCCCCGTCGCGGCTTTGAGCAGTTCTTC; CDR3: CASSPRRGFEQFF
length: 15; V: TRBV19; J: TRBJ1-2; D: NA; DNA: TGTGCCAGTAGTATCACAGGGAGGGCTAACTATGGCTACACCTTC; CDR3: CASSITGRANYGYTF
length: 17; V: TRBV7-8; J: TRBJ2-1; D: TRBD2; DNA: TGTGCCAGCAGCCCGTCCGGGGGTAGCGGGTCTACACGGGAGCAGTTCTTC; CDR3: CASSPSGGSGSTREQFF
length: 15; V: TRBV24-1; J: TRBJ1-2; D: TRBD1; DNA: TGTGCCACCAGTGACCCCAGGGGGATGAACTATGGCTACACCTTC; CDR3: CATSDPRGMNYGYTF
length: 14; V: TRBV6-2/TRBV6-3; J: TRBJ1-5; D: TRBD1; DNA: TGTGCCAGCAGTTCCAGACAGGGAACGCCGCCCCAGCATTTT; CDR3: CASSSRQGTPPQHF
length: 15; V: TRBV6-5; J: TRBJ2-5; D: NA; DNA: TGTGCCAGCAGGAGGGGGTCAGGGTCCCAAGAGACCCAGTACTTC; CDR3: CASRRGSGSQETQYF
length: 15; V: TRBV27; J: TRBJ2-7; D: TRBD1; DNA: TGTGCCAGCAGTTTATTCCCGGGACAGATCTACGAGCAGTACTTC; CDR3: CASSLFPGQIYEQYF
length: 16; V: TRBV6-6; J: TRBJ1-6; D: TRBD1; DNA: TGTGCCAGCAGTTACCAACAGGGGCCGGTTAATTCACCCCTCCACTTT; CDR3: CASSYQQGPVNSPLHF
length: 14; V: TRBV27; J: TRBJ2-5; D: NA; DNA: TGTGCCAGCAGTCCTGTTCATCGGGGAAAGACCCAGTACTTC; CDR3: CASSPVHRGKTQYF
length: 15; V: TRBV11-2; J: TRBJ2-7; D: TRBD1; DNA: TGTGCCAGCAGCGGCTACGGGACAGCGTCCTACGAGCAGTACTTC; CDR3: CASSGYGTASYEQYF
length: 12; V: TRBV11-2; J: TRBJ2-1; D: NA; DNA: TGTGCCAGCAGCTCCTTAGCCAATGAGCAGTTCTTC; CDR3: CASSSLANEQFF
length: 12; V: TRBV29-1; J: TRBJ2-5; D: NA; DNA: TGCAGCGTGCAGGGGTACCAAGAGACCCAGTACTTC; CDR3: CSVQGYQETQYF
length: 14; V: TRBV29-1; J: TRBJ2-3; D: TRBD2; DNA: TGCAGCGTTGGGCGGGGGACTAGCACAGATACGCAGTATTTT; CDR3: CSVGRGTSTDTQYF
length: 18; V: TRBV7-9; J: TRBJ1-2; D: NA; DNA: TGTGCCAGCAGCTCCCGGAGCCCCTGGGGCTTAGCTAACTATGGCTACACCTTC; CDR3: CASSSRSPWGLANYGYTF
length: 17; V: TRBV4-1; J: TRBJ2-7; D: TRBD2; DNA: TGCGCCAGCAGCCAAGCGTCGCAAGGACTAGGTGGCTACGAGCAGTACTTC; CDR3: CASSQASQGLGGYEQYF
length: 14; V: TRBV6-4; J: TRBJ2-3; D: TRBD2; DNA: TGTGCCAGCAGGAGGACTAGCACGACAGATACGCAGTATTTT; CDR3: CASRRTSTTDTQYF